This passage covers 19 T cell receptor beta chains from one sample sequenced in a study of OX40 agonist ivuxolimab in advanced cancers. Libraries came from the immunoSEQ multiplex PCR assay. TCRdb re-hosts the immuneACCESS table, in-frame sequences only. Its copies lack some clones; in the studies checked, an unresolved V gene accounts for under half of them, and the cause for the rest is not known. The sample contains 15,000 to 20,000 clones, about 67% of them found a single time. Roughly a fifth of the sample is held by the ten biggest clonotypes. Specimen: CD4+ or CD8+ T cells sorted from blood, collected in a trial of the OX40 agonist ivuxolimab. The receptors derive from an adult with an advanced solid tumor such as melanoma, head and neck, liver or kidney cancer.

V is TRBV11-2 and J is TRBJ1-1; D possibly corresponds to TRBD1 (5 bases). Germline V gene data show CDR1 as SGHAT and CDR2 as FQNNGV. The CDR3 runs to 15 residues. Trimming took 2 bases from V and 1 from J, leaving 11 bases between them. DNA of the CDR3: TGTGCCAGCAGCTTAACGGGGCAAGCGAACACTGAAGCTTTCTTT. Its translation: CASSLTGQANTEAFF. The entire variable domain, with the rest obtained from reference TRBV11-2 and TRBJ1-1, is as follows: EAGVAQSPRYKIIEKRQSVAFWCNPISGHATLYWYQQILGQGPKLLIQFQNNGVVDDSQLPKDRFSAERLKGVDSTLKIQPAKLEDSAVYLCASSLTGQANTEAFFGQGTRLTVV.

Note on this clone: An end of the junction differs from the germline gene, which may be a read error. The chain employs TRBV4-1 and TRBJ2-1; 9 bases are a match to TRBD2. There are 14 residues in the CDR3. Germline V gene lookup returns CDR1 MGHRA and CDR2 YSYEKL. The CDR3 region is CASSQGGEQVAGVF. In nucleotides, the CDR3 is TGCGCCAGCAGCCAAGGGGGCGAGCAAGTAGCGGGGGTCTTC.

In its sample, this clone was seen a few times. V and J are TRBV4-1 and TRBJ2-5; D unclear. The CDR3 runs to 15 residues. Trimming took 0 bases from V and 5 from J, leaving 13 bases between them. Germline CDR1 is MGHRA and CDR2 is YSYEKL. Here the CDR3 reads CASSQEPASSETQYF. For the CDR3, the DNA is TGCGCCAGCAGCCAAGAGCCGGCTAGTTCCGAGACCCAGTACTTC.

The rearrangement links TRBV10-3 to TRBJ2-7; D gene uncertain. The CDR3 totals 11 residues. Germline V gives CDR1 ENHRY, CDR2 SYGVKD. V was cut by 2 bases and J by 7 bases, with 6 bases left in between. The chain's CDR3 is CAISESGEQYF. CDR3 coding DNA: TGTGCCATCAGTGAGAGTGGGGAGCAGTACTTC.

This clone has only one observation. The CDR3 region has the DNA TGTGCCAGCAGCCACACAGTGGAGACCCAGTACTTC. As protein: CASSHTVETQYF. The chain uses TRBV6-5 and TRBJ2-5, with unresolved D. The germline V gene encodes CDR1 MNHEY and CDR2 SVGAGI. Between the trimmed V and J ends, which lost 6 bases and 5 bases, there was a span of 10 bases. The CDR3 contains 12 residues.

The rearrangement uses TRBV7-8 and TRBJ2-5; D remains unclear. The J call is in doubt because the DNA end fits TRBJ2-7 better. The CDR3 consists of 14 residues. Germline CDR1 SGHVS, CDR2 FQNEAQ. DNA for the CDR3: TGTGCCAGCAGCTCCTGGCAGGTAGAATACGAGCAGTACTTC. It translates to CASSSWQVEYEQYF.

The CDR3 spells CASSRSGDNEQFF. In DNA form, the CDR3 reads TGTGCCAGCAGCCGTAGCGGTGACAATGAGCAGTTCTTC. This chain uses TRBV7-9 with TRBJ2-1, with D possibly being TRBD2 (6 bases). V lost 5 bases to trimming and J lost 5 bases, with 10 bases between them. The germline gives CDR1 SEHNR, CDR2 FQNEAQ (reference sequence). This CDR3 has 13 residues.

This chain connects TRBV7-8 to TRBJ1-2; 8 bases fit TRBD1. The CDR3 is 16 residues long. The ends lost 2 bases at V and 0 bases at J; junction bases unmatched: 5. The V gene's germline CDR1 is SGHVS and CDR2 FQNEAQ. This CDR3 reads CASSLPRQGPNYGYTF. CDR3 DNA sequence: TGTGCCAGCAGCTTACCCCGACAGGGGCCTAACTATGGCTACACCTTC.

The rearrangement uses TRBV7-8 and TRBJ2-7; 8 bases agree with TRBD2. The CDR3 is made up of 15 amino acids. With 1 base clipped from V and 2 bases from J, the junction kept 4 bases outside the gene matches. CDR1 is SGHVS, CDR2 FQNEAQ, per germline. Here the CDR3 DNA reads TGTGCCAGCAGCTTAGAACTAGCGGAGGCCTACGAGCAGTACTTC. Residues: CASSLELAEAYEQYF.

The rearrangement joins TRBV4-3 to TRBJ2-7; D gene unclear. Germline V lookup: CDR1 LGHNA, CDR2 YSLEER. The CDR3 contains 15 residues. Trimming removed 0 bases from V and 2 bases from J, with 11 bases in between. This CDR3 is CASSQDKGGTYEQYF. Written as DNA, the CDR3 is TGCGCCAGCAGCCAAGATAAGGGTGGGACCTACGAGCAGTACTTC.

The chain recombines TRBV7-6 with TRBJ2-7, with D possibly TRBD1 on 5 matching bases. Germline CDR1 and CDR2: SGHVS and FNYEAQ. There are 13 residues in the CDR3. V lost 5 bases and J 5 bases, leaving 13 bases between the germline ends. CDR3 DNA sequence: TGTGCCAGCAGCCCTAGACCAGGGAACGAGCAGTACTTC. It translates to CASSPRPGNEQYF.

V and J are TRBV4-3 and TRBJ1-5; TRBD1 matches at 11 bases. Losses at the gene ends were 0 bases for V and 9 bases for J; bases not matched to a gene: 4. The V gene's germline CDR1 is LGHNA and CDR2 YSLEER. The CDR3 has 15 residues. The CDR3 reads CASSQDWTGGWPQHF. The CDR3 nucleotides are TGCGCCAGCAGCCAAGACTGGACAGGGGGCTGGCCCCAGCATTTT.

This chain uses TRBV28 with TRBJ2-7; D remains ambiguous. Germline-derived CDR1 and CDR2 are MDHEN and SYDVKM. The V gene lost 4 bases and the J gene lost 2 bases, with 12 bases spanning the gap. CDR3 length: 14 amino acids. CDR3 protein: CASSSSGQPYEQYF. DNA of the CDR3: TGTGCCAGCAGTTCGTCGGGCCAGCCCTACGAGCAGTACTTC. Supplemented by reference TRBV28 and TRBJ2-7, the full variable domain reads DVKVTQSSRYLVKRTGEKVFLECVQDMDHENMFWYRQDPGLGLRLIYFSYDVKMKEKGDIPEGYSVSREKKERFSLILESASTNQTSMYLCASSSSGQPYEQYFGPGTRLTVT.

This chain joins TRBV7-9 and TRBJ2-7; 9 positions match TRBD2. This CDR3 region has 16 residues. Germline-derived CDR1 and CDR2 are SEHNR and FQNEAQ (reference sequence). Losses at the gene ends were 2 bases for V and 2 bases for J; bases not matched to a gene: 7. CDR3 region: CASSLSGGTSPYEQYF. The CDR3 region has the DNA TGTGCCAGCAGCTTATCGGGGGGGACTAGCCCCTACGAGCAGTACTTC.

This clone was seen once. This chain joins TRBV27 and TRBJ2-3; D is uncertain. V lost 2 bases to trimming and J lost 1 base, with 7 bases between them. The CDR3 sequence is 14 residues long. Germline-derived CDR1 and CDR2 are MNHEY and SMNVEV (reference sequence). CDR3 residues: CASSLGQGTDTQYF. CDR3 nucleotide sequence: TGTGCCAGCAGTTTAGGGCAGGGCACAGATACGCAGTATTTT.

The chain couples TRBV11-3 to TRBJ2-1, with a weak D call TRBD2 (6 bases). Germline V gene sequence: CDR1 SGHNT, CDR2 YENEEA. V lost 5 bases, J lost 10 bases, and 12 bases lay in between. There are 12 residues in the CDR3. CDR3 loop: CASSTGTHEQFF. The CDR3 coding sequence is TGTGCCAGCAGCACCGGGACTCACGAGCAGTTCTTC.

The chain joins TRBV30 to TRBJ2-7; no definite D call. The V gene's germline CDR1 is GTSNPN and CDR2 SVGIG (reference sequence). The CDR3 spans 12 residues. Trimming cost V 3 bases and J 1 base, with 7 bases left between them. In nucleotides, the CDR3 is TGTGCCTGGAGCTTAACATCCTACGAGCAGTACTTC. Protein: CAWSLTSYEQYF.

V is TRBV13 and J is TRBJ1-1; D unclear. This CDR3 region has 14 residues. V was cut by 5 bases and J by 3 bases, with 13 bases left in between. Germline CDR1 and CDR2: PRHDT and FYEKMQ (reference sequence). The CDR3 protein is CASSPFRGDTEAFF. In nucleotides, the CDR3 is TGTGCCAGCAGCCCCTTCCGTGGGGACACTGAAGCTTTCTTT.

The chain carries TRBV28 and TRBJ2-1; D is ambiguous. The V gene lost 3 bases and the J gene lost 2 bases, with 8 bases spanning the gap. The CDR3 loop spans 14 amino acids. Germline V CDR1 and CDR2: MDHEN, SYDVKM. The CDR3 DNA follows: TGTGCCAGCAGTTTGTTACAGACCTACAATGAGCAGTTCTTC. This codes for CASSLLQTYNEQFF.